The source of this T cell receptor (beta chain) is a study of T-cell reconstitution after alpha-beta-depleted transplantation in children. Trimming removed 6 bases at V and 6 bases at J, with 15 bases between. The germline V gene encodes CDR1 MNHEY and CDR2 SVGAGI. The CDR3 has 14 amino acids. For TCRbeta, the library was prepared with unique molecular identifiers. TCRdb passed the PCR reads through MiXCR, listing each CDR3 protein once. The table shows 350,000 to 400,000 distinct CDR3 sequences, with about an eighth occurring only once. The J gene is TRBJ1-3, the V gene TRBV6-5; TRBD1 might be the D (6 bases). Sequencing used PBMCs, obtained from the stem cell graft. This receptor was identified in a human donor who donated a stem cell graft to a child with Fanconi anemia. The CDR3 loop reads CASSYRERKNTIYF. CDR3 nucleotides: TGTGCCAGCAGCTACAGGGAGAGGAAAAACACCATATATTTT.